This TCR beta chain appears in the sequencing data of a study of T cells in Graves' hyperthyroidism and ophthalmopathy. Amplified regions were TCR beta CDR3 sequences from RNA transcripts. RT-PCR in the first round (using the HTBI primer set) targeted the TCR CDR3. Via MiXCR, TCRdb re-called the multiplex PCR reads, giving one row per CDR3 protein. The sample carries 490,000 or so distinct CDR3 sequences, roughly 16% recorded once. The sequenced sample was blood. The receptor's source is a woman younger than 45 with Graves' ophthalmopathy.

The CDR3 region is CASSADLGVYNEQFF. CDR3 DNA sequence: TGTGCCAGCAGTGCCGACCTAGGGGTCTACAATGAGCAGTTCTTC. The V gene is TRBV28, the J gene TRBJ2-1, with D tentatively TRBD1 (5 bases). There are 15 residues in the CDR3. The V end was cut by 5 bases, the J end by 3 bases, with 14 bases between. Germline CDR1 is MDHEN and CDR2 is SYDVKM.